Presented here are 21 T cell receptor beta chains from one specimen sequenced in a study of CDR3 diversity in severe acne. TCRdb reprocessed the PCR reads via MiXCR and lists one record per CDR3 protein. The sample contains over 85,000 distinct CDR3 sequences, around 56% of which appear only once. The material sequenced was blood. The receptors here all came from a male donor with acne.

For this clonotype: Lacking the conserved final phenylalanine or tryptophan, this CDR3 likely reflects a read error. The chain uses TRBV5-4 and TRBJ2-5, with D possibly matching TRBD2 (5 bases). Germline loops: CDR1 SGHNT, CDR2 YYREEE (reference sequence). V lost 5 bases to trimming and J lost 5 bases, with 22 bases between them. The CDR3 has 16 residues. CDR3 region: CASRYFPRRRNETQYL. For the CDR3, the DNA is TGTGCCAGCAGATACTTCCCAAGGCGGAGGAACGAGACCCAGTACCTC.

This clonotype came up many times. The chain combines TRBV19 with TRBJ1-4; D possibly corresponds to TRBD1 (6 bases). Germline CDR1 LNHDA, CDR2 SQIVND (reference sequence). Trimming removed 6 bases at V and 3 bases at J, with 8 bases between. CDR3 size: 13 residues. As DNA, the CDR3 is TGTGCCAGTAGGGACAGTGCTAATGAAAAACTGTTTTTT. This codes for CASRDSANEKLFF.

The chain links TRBV24-1 to TRBJ1-1; D is ambiguous. The V and J ends lost 9 bases and 5 bases respectively, with 9 bases between them. Germline assignment: CDR1 KGHDR and CDR2 SFDVKD. This CDR3 has 11 amino acids. CDR3: CATRSGTEAFF. For the CDR3, the DNA is TGTGCCACCCGTTCGGGGACTGAAGCTTTCTTT.

This rearrangement joins TRBV5-1 to TRBJ2-7; D gene uncertain. This CDR3 is built from 14 residues. CDR1 and CDR2 (germline): SGHRS, YFSETQ. Trimming stripped 0 bases from V and 3 bases from J, with 10 bases between. The CDR3 is CASSLAPKNYEQYF. The CDR3, as DNA: TGCGCCAGCAGCTTGGCCCCCAAGAACTACGAGCAGTACTTC.

This sequence joins TRBV29-1 and TRBJ2-7; 14 nucleotides align to TRBD2. The CDR3 has 15 amino acids. The germline V gene encodes CDR1 SQVTM and CDR2 ANQGSEA. After removal of 7 bases from V and 5 bases from J, the junction contained 10 bases not matched to a gene. CDR3 nucleotide sequence: TGCAGCGACCTATCGACTAGCGGGAGGGTCCACGAGCAGTACTTC. The encoded protein is CSDLSTSGRVHEQYF.

This clonotype was counted many times. The V call is TRBV13, the J call TRBJ2-7; the D gene is possibly TRBD2 (6 bases). The V end lost 5 bases, the J end lost 1 base, and 15 bases lay between the germline ends. The CDR3 is made up of 15 amino acids. Germline CDR1 PRHDT, CDR2 FYEKMQ (reference sequence). The CDR3 sequence: CASSPEGSGSYEQYF. Written as DNA, the CDR3 is TGTGCCAGCAGCCCAGAGGGTAGCGGATCCTACGAGCAGTACTTC.

The sample holds many counts of this clonotype. The chain employs TRBV20-1 and TRBJ1-4; no clear D. Germline lookup yields CDR1 DFQATT and CDR2 SNEGSKA (reference sequence). V lost 1 base, J lost 8 bases, and 14 bases lay in between. The CDR3 extends over 14 amino acids. CDR3 loop: CSARVTSREEKLFF. The CDR3 coding sequence is TGCAGTGCTAGAGTCACATCGAGGGAGGAAAAACTGTTTTTT.

This chain links TRBV7-2 with TRBJ1-2, with D tentatively TRBD1 (6 bases). Trimming took 5 bases from V and 9 from J, leaving 31 bases between them. Per germline, CDR1 SGHTA and CDR2 FQGNSA. The CDR3 runs 18 residues. The chain's CDR3 is CASSDGGGQRGGGECYTF. CDR3 in DNA: TGTGCCAGCAGCGACGGGGGGGGTCAAAGGGGGGGGGGGGAATGCTACACCTTC.

This clonotype is medium-sized within its sample. V gene TRBV19 combines with J gene TRBJ2-7, with 7 bases matching TRBD1. The CDR3 has 15 amino acids. Germline CDR1 is LNHDA and CDR2 is SQIVND (reference sequence). With 3 bases clipped from V and 3 bases from J, the junction kept 8 bases outside the gene matches. The CDR3 DNA sequence: TGTGCCAGTAGTATTCCCGGGACAGACCACTACGAGCAGTACTTC. This translates into CASSIPGTDHYEQYF.

Remarks on this clonotype: One end of the junction is discordant with germline, which a read error may explain. The V call is TRBV19, the J call TRBJ2-2; D tentatively reads TRBD1 or TRBD2 (5 bases each). This CDR3 has 13 amino acids. Germline assignment: CDR1 LNHDA and CDR2 SQIVND (reference sequence). DNA of the CDR3: TGCGCCAGTAGCAAGGGGAGCACCGGGGAGCTGTTTTTT. Translated, it gives CASSKGSTGELFF.

The chain has TRBV7-3 and TRBJ2-7; 8 nucleotides align to TRBD1. The CDR3 extends over 12 amino acids. Germline V gene sequence: CDR1 SGHTA, CDR2 FQGTGA. V shed 5 bases and J 5 bases; nucleotides not matched to a gene: 2. CDR3 sequence: CASSRGQDEQYF. The CDR3 nucleotides read TGTGCCAGCAGCCGGGGACAGGACGAGCAGTACTTC.

This clonotype was seen just once. At one of its ends the junction is not consistent with the germline gene, which may arise from a read error. The chain combines TRBV6-1 with TRBJ2-1; D uncertain. The CDR3 totals 16 residues. CDR1 MNHNS and CDR2 SASEGT come from the germline V gene. The CDR3 is CASSYGGPLSRNEQSF. The CDR3 coding sequence is TGTGCCAGCAGTTACGGTGGGCCCCTGTCTCGGAATGAGCAGTCCTTC.

This clonotype was counted many times. The chain carries TRBV7-8 and TRBJ1-4, with D possibly matching TRBD1 (6 bases). The CDR3 is made up of 13 amino acids. V lost 2 bases and J 15 bases, leaving 16 bases between the germline ends. The germline gives CDR1 SGHVS, CDR2 FQNEAQ. The CDR3 loop is CASSLSSGGWVFF. CDR3 sequence (DNA): TGTGCCAGCAGCTTAAGTTCTGGGGGCTGGGTGTTTTTT.

This clonotype was seen many times. The V and J genes are TRBV3-1 and TRBJ2-1; D is perhaps TRBD1 (6 bases). This CDR3 is 21 amino acids long. V lost 0 bases and J lost 3, with 27 bases in between. Germline V gives CDR1 LGHDT, CDR2 YNNKEL (reference sequence). The CDR3 spells CASSQDKIHRVAERVYNEQFF. As DNA, the CDR3 is TGTGCCAGCAGCCAAGATAAGATACACAGGGTGGCCGAGAGGGTCTACAATGAGCAGTTCTTC.

This clonotype appeared many times. This chain joins TRBV20-1 and TRBJ1-5; D possibly corresponds to TRBD1 (6 bases). Trimming removed 4 bases at V and 5 bases at J, with 12 bases between. Germline lookup yields CDR1 DFQATT and CDR2 SNEGSKA (reference sequence). This CDR3 region has 13 residues. In DNA form, the CDR3 reads TGCAGTGCTACATTAGGGGGGGATCAGCCCCAGCATTTT. Its protein is CSATLGGDQPQHF.

The chain is built from TRBV2 and TRBJ1-4; D uncertain. This CDR3 contains 10 residues. V lost 4 bases and J 15 bases, leaving 9 bases between the germline ends. Germline-derived CDR1 and CDR2 are SNHLY and FYNNEI. The CDR3 sequence is CASSAAGLFF. CDR3 DNA sequence: TGTGCCAGCAGTGCGGCAGGATTGTTTTTT.

In regard to this clonotype: At one boundary the junction diverges from the germline segment, which might be a read error. This chain uses TRBV10-3 with TRBJ1-2; 7 nucleotides agree with TRBD1. CDR1 ENHRY and CDR2 SYGVKD come from the germline V gene. The CDR3 loop spans 18 amino acids. CDR3: CATSESLSSNQGDYGYTF. The DNA for the CDR3 is TGTGCCACCAGTGAGTCCCTATCCTCCAATCAGGGGGACTATGGCTACACCTTC.

This clonotype showed up many times. This chain connects TRBV7-2 to TRBJ2-1; D unresolved. The V gene lost 5 bases and the J gene lost 8 bases, with 10 bases spanning the gap. Looked up from germline, CDR1 is SGHTA and CDR2 is FQGNSA. The CDR3 runs 12 residues. CDR3 in DNA: TGTGCCAGCAGCCCCATTCGGGATGAGCAGTTCTTC. Translation gives CASSPIRDEQFF.

This clonotype showed up just a few times. A clone one base away is much larger, so this may be a read error. The rearrangement uses TRBV9 and TRBJ2-5; D is undetermined. Trimming took 4 bases from V and 4 from J, leaving 11 bases between them. CDR3 length: 13 amino acids. CDR1 is SGDLS and CDR2 is YYNGEE in the germline V gene. The CDR3 loop is CASSQLGSETQYF. CDR3 nucleotide sequence: TGTGCCAGCAGCCAGTTAGGTTCAGAGACCCAGTACTTC.

This clonotype has only a few counts. The chain uses TRBV7-8 and TRBJ1-5; TRBD1 aligns across 9 bases. The CDR3 covers 16 residues. Unmatched junction bases numbered 15, after V lost 8 bases and J lost 7 bases. Germline CDR1 reads SGHVS; CDR2 reads FQNEAQ. The CDR3, as DNA: TGTGCCAGCCTTCCGGGACAGGGAGGTTGGGGGCAGCCCCAGCATTTT. Translated: CASLPGQGGWGQPQHF.

This clonotype came up once. The chain is built from TRBV20-1 and TRBJ2-3; the match to TRBD2 covers 9 bases. V lost 2 bases to trimming and J lost 1 base; unmatched junction nucleotides: 13. The CDR3 length is 18 residues. In germline, CDR1 is DFQATT, CDR2 SNEGSKA (reference sequence). The CDR3 bases are TGCAGTGCTAGACCCCTTTTTGGCGGGAGGGCCGGCACAGATACGCAGTATTTT. Amino acids: CSARPLFGGRAGTDTQYF.